A selection of T cell receptor beta chains follows, all from one sample in a study of beta chain features in type 1 diabetes. The repertoire was sequenced with immunoSEQ multiplex PCR; TCRdb's copy has only in-frame clones and lacks some. Here the sample spans 970,000 or so clones, roughly 17% being singletons. The source material was naive CD4+ T cells from blood. The receptors were gathered from a woman younger than 30 in good health. CDR3s include the opening cysteine and the closing phenylalanine or tryptophan. The order of the fields is CDR3 protein, CDR3 DNA, D gene, clone size, J gene, V gene. A D gene is named only where the DNA matches it firmly. The size of a clone is reported for some rows only, either as once, few or many, or as a class for expanded clones.

cdr3_aa: CASSSVPGQGRAFF
cdr3_nt: TGTGCCAGCAGTTCCGTCCCGGGACAGGGACGAGCTTTCTTT
d_call: TRBD1
clone_size: -
j_call: TRBJ1-1
v_call: TRBV6-5

cdr3_aa: CATSREPGTSGRNEQFF
cdr3_nt: TGTGCCACCAGCAGGGAACCGGGGACTAGCGGGAGAAATGAGCAGTTCTTC
d_call: TRBD2
clone_size: -
j_call: TRBJ2-1
v_call: TRBV15

cdr3_aa: CASKTPDSENIQYF
cdr3_nt: TGTGCCAGTAAAACGCCGGACAGTGAAAACATTCAGTACTTC
d_call: -
clone_size: few
j_call: TRBJ2-4
v_call: TRBV19

cdr3_aa: CASSLVGSSGSIYEQYF
cdr3_nt: TGTGCCAGCAGCTTAGTAGGAAGTAGCGGGAGTATCTACGAGCAGTACTTC
d_call: TRBD2
clone_size: few
j_call: TRBJ2-7
v_call: TRBV7-9

cdr3_aa: CASSDLIPYNEQFF
cdr3_nt: TGTGCCAGCAGCGATCTCATCCCGTACAATGAGCAGTTCTTC
d_call: -
clone_size: -
j_call: TRBJ2-1
v_call: TRBV27

cdr3_aa: CASSVAEVTSGPIEQYF
cdr3_nt: TGTGCCAGCAGCGTAGCTGAGGTTACTAGCGGCCCGATCGAGCAGTACTTC
d_call: TRBD2
clone_size: -
j_call: TRBJ2-7
v_call: TRBV9

cdr3_aa: CASSIRYLSGRASEQFF
cdr3_nt: TGTGCCAGTAGTATACGCTATCTTAGCGGGAGGGCCTCTGAGCAGTTCTTC
d_call: TRBD2
clone_size: -
j_call: TRBJ2-1
v_call: TRBV19

cdr3_aa: CASSPPGGRFGNEQFF
cdr3_nt: TGTGCCAGCTCACCACCGGGCGGGAGATTTGGTAATGAGCAGTTCTTC
d_call: TRBD2
clone_size: -
j_call: TRBJ2-1
v_call: TRBV18

cdr3_aa: CASSPRTGTGEAFF
cdr3_nt: TGTGCCAGCTCACCACGGACAGGGACGGGTGAAGCTTTCTTT
d_call: TRBD1
clone_size: -
j_call: TRBJ1-1
v_call: TRBV18

cdr3_aa: CASSWDSSGANVLTF
cdr3_nt: TGTGCCAGCAGCTGGGACAGCTCTGGGGCCAACGTCCTGACTTTC
d_call: TRBD1
clone_size: few
j_call: TRBJ2-6
v_call: TRBV7-2

cdr3_aa: CASSSRDSNQPQHF
cdr3_nt: TGTGCCAGCAGCTCGCGGGACAGCAATCAGCCCCAGCATTTT
d_call: -
clone_size: few
j_call: TRBJ1-5
v_call: TRBV7-8

cdr3_aa: CASSLKWQGVDGYTF
cdr3_nt: TGTGCCAGCAGCTTAAAATGGCAGGGTGTCGATGGCTACACCTTC
d_call: -
clone_size: -
j_call: TRBJ1-2
v_call: TRBV7-9

cdr3_aa: CARRGRDNTGELFF
cdr3_nt: TGTGCCAGGAGAGGGCGGGATAACACCGGGGAGCTGTTTTTT
d_call: -
clone_size: few
j_call: TRBJ2-2
v_call: TRBV21-1

cdr3_aa: CASSEPRAYEQYF
cdr3_nt: TGTGCCAGCAGTGAACCGAGGGCCTACGAGCAGTACTTC
d_call: -
clone_size: -
j_call: TRBJ2-7
v_call: TRBV25-1

cdr3_aa: CASSHGQGEQYF
cdr3_nt: TGTGCCAGCTCACACGGACAGGGAGAGCAGTACTTC
d_call: TRBD1
clone_size: few
j_call: TRBJ2-7
v_call: TRBV18

cdr3_aa: CASSFEGQIYEQYF
cdr3_nt: TGTGCCAGCAGTTTTGAGGGACAGATTTACGAGCAGTACTTC
d_call: TRBD1
clone_size: few
j_call: TRBJ2-7
v_call: TRBV27

cdr3_aa: CASSHLTGKGQPQHF
cdr3_nt: TGCGCCAGCAGCCACCTGACAGGGAAAGGACAGCCCCAGCATTTT
d_call: TRBD1
clone_size: -
j_call: TRBJ1-5
v_call: TRBV4-1

cdr3_aa: CSVAGPLAGATDTQYF
cdr3_nt: TGCAGCGTGGCGGGGCCGCTAGCGGGAGCCACAGATACGCAGTATTTT
d_call: TRBD2
clone_size: -
j_call: TRBJ2-3
v_call: TRBV29-1

cdr3_aa: CASSLDPRETQYF
cdr3_nt: TGTGCCAGCAGCTTAGACCCACGTGAGACCCAGTACTTC
d_call: -
clone_size: -
j_call: TRBJ2-5
v_call: TRBV7-9

cdr3_aa: CASSIPLRGSGDNEQFF
cdr3_nt: TGTGCCAGTAGCATTCCATTGCGGGGAAGCGGAGACAATGAGCAGTTCTTC
d_call: -
clone_size: few
j_call: TRBJ2-1
v_call: TRBV19

cdr3_aa: CASSPNGLAGDEQYF
cdr3_nt: TGTGCCAGCAGCCCAAACGGACTAGCGGGGGACGAGCAGTACTTC
d_call: TRBD2
clone_size: few
j_call: TRBJ2-7
v_call: TRBV7-2

cdr3_aa: CASSFQGHQPQHF
cdr3_nt: TGTGCCAGCAGTTTCCAGGGCCATCAGCCCCAGCATTTT
d_call: -
clone_size: -
j_call: TRBJ1-5
v_call: TRBV6-1

cdr3_aa: CASSQDLGEETQYF
cdr3_nt: TGCGCCAGCAGCCAAGATCTAGGGGAAGAGACCCAGTACTTC
d_call: -
clone_size: -
j_call: TRBJ2-5
v_call: TRBV4-3

cdr3_aa: CASSPRPDGPYNEQFF
cdr3_nt: TGCGCCAGCAGCCCCAGACCGGACGGTCCCTACAATGAGCAGTTCTTC
d_call: -
clone_size: few
j_call: TRBJ2-1
v_call: TRBV5-1

cdr3_aa: CSANLQRIRYF
cdr3_nt: TGCAGTGCTAACCTCCAGCGGATTCGGTACTTC
d_call: -
clone_size: -
j_call: TRBJ2-7
v_call: TRBV20-1